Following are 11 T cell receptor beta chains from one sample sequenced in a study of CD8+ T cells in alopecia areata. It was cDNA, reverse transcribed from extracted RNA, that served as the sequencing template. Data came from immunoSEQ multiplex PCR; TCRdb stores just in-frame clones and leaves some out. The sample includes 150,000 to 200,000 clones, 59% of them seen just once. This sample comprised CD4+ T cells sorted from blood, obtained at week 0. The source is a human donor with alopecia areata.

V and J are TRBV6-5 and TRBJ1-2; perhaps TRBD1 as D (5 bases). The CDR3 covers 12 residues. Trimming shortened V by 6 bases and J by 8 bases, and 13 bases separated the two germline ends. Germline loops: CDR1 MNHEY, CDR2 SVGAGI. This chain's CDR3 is CASREGTGGYTF. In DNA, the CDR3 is TGTGCCAGCAGGGAGGGGACGGGCGGCTACACCTTC.

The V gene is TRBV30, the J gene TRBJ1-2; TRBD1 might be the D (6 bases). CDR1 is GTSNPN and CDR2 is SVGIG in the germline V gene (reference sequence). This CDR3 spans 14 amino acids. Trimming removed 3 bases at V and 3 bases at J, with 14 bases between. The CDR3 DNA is TGTGCCTGGAGGACTCACAGGGCCTACTATGGCTACACCTTC. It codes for CAWRTHRAYYGYTF. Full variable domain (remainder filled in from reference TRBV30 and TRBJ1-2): SQTIHQWPATLVQPVGSPLSLECTVEGTSNPNLYWYRQAAGRGLQLLFYSVGIGQISSEVPQNLSASRPQDRQFILSSKKLLLSDSGFYLCAWRTHRAYYGYTFGSGTRLTVV.

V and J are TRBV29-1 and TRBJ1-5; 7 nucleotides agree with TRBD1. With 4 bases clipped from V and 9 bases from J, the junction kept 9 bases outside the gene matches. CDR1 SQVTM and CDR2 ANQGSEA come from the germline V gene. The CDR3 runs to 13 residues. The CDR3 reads CSVAGGGGGPQHF. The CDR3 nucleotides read TGCAGCGTTGCCGGAGGGGGCGGAGGGCCCCAGCATTTT. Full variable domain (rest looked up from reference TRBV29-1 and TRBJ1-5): SAVISQKPSRDICQRGTSLTIQCQVDSQVTMMFWYRQQPGQSLTLIATANQGSEATYESGFVIDKFPISRPNLTFSTLTVSNMSPEDSSIYLCSVAGGGGGPQHFGDGTRLSIL.

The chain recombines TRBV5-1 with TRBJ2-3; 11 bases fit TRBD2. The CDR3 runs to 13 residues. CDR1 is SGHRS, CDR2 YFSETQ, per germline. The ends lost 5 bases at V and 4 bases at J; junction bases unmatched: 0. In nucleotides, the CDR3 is TGCGCCAGCAGGACTAGCGGGGCAGATACGCAGTATTTT. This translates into CASRTSGADTQYF.

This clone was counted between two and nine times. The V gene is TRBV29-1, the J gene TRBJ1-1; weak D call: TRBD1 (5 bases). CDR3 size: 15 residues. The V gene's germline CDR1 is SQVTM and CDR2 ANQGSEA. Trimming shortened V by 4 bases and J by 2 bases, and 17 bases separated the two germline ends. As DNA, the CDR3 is TGCAGCGTTGCCCCACGACAGTCTGTTAACACTGAAGCTTTCTTT. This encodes CSVAPRQSVNTEAFF.

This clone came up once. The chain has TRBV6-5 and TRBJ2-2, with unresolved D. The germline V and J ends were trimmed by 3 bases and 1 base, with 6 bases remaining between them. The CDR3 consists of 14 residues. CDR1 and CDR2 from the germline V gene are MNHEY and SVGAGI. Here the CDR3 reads CASSYSRNTGELFF. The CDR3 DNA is TGTGCCAGCAGTTATTCCAGGAACACCGGGGAGCTGTTTTTT.

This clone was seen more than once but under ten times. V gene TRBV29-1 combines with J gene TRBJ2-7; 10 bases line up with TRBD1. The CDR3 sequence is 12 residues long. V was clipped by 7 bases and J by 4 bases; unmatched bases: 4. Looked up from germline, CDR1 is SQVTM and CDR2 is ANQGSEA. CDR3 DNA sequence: TGCAGCGCCGGGGACAGGGGTTACGAGCAGTACTTC. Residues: CSAGDRGYEQYF.

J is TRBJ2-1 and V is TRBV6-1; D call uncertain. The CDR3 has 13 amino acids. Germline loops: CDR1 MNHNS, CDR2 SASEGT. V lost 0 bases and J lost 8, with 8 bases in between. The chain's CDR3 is CASSEAGFYEQFF. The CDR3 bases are TGTGCCAGCAGTGAAGCCGGGTTCTATGAGCAGTTCTTC.

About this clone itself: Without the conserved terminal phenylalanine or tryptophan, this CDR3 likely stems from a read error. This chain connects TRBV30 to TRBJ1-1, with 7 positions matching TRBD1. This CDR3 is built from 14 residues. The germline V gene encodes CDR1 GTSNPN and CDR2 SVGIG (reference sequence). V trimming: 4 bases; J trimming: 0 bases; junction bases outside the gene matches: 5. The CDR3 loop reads CAWTKDRVNTEAFL. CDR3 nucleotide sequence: TGTGCCTGGACTAAAGACAGGGTGAACACTGAAGCTTTCCTT.

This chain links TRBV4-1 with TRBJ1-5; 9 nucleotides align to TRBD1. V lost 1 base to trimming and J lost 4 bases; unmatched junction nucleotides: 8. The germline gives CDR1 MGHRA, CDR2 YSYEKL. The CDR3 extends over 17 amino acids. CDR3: CASSQAVTGGFNQPQHF. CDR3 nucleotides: TGCGCCAGCAGCCAAGCGGTTACAGGGGGCTTTAATCAGCCCCAGCATTTT.

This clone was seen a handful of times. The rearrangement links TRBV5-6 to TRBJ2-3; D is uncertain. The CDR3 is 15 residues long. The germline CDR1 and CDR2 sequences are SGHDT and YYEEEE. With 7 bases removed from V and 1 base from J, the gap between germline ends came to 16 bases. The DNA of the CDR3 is TGTGCCAGCGCGCATCGGGTAGGGCGCACAGATACGCAGTATTTT. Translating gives CASAHRVGRTDTQYF. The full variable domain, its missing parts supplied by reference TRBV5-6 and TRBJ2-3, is DAGVTQSPTHLIKTRGQQVTLRCSPKSGHDTVSWYQQALGQGPQFIFQYYEEEERQRGNFPDRFSGHQFPNYSSELNVNALLLGDSALYLCASAHRVGRTDTQYFGPGTRLTVL.